This TCR beta chain was found in a study of OX40 agonist ivuxolimab in advanced cancers. Measured with immunoSEQ multiplex PCR; TCRdb has only the in-frame clones, and not every one. The sample lists under 20,000 clones, about 86% occurring once. The V segment lost 0 bases and the J segment 4 bases; nucleotides outside the gene matches: 14. CDR3 length equals 18 residues. CDR1 is MGHRA and CDR2 is YSYEKL in the germline V gene. The chain recombines TRBV4-1 with TRBJ2-7; 8 bases match TRBD2. The clonotype was recovered from an adult with an advanced solid tumor such as melanoma, head and neck, liver or kidney cancer. The source material was CD4+ or CD8+ T cells sorted from blood, sampled in a trial of the OX40 agonist ivuxolimab. CDR3 nucleotide sequence: TGCGCCAGCAGCCAAGATGGGAAAGCGGGGGCACACCTGTACGAGCAGTACTTC. The encoded protein is CASSQDGKAGAHLYEQYF.